This TCR beta chain was captured by sequencing in a study of CDR3 diversity in severe acne. The V gene's germline CDR1 is MGHDK and CDR2 SYGVNS. The CDR3 runs 13 residues. TCRdb re-derived calls from the PCR reads in MiXCR, one entry per CDR3 protein. The data hold over 70,000 distinct CDR3 sequences, with 45% to 60% observed a single time. This clonotype was seen a few times. Relative to the germline gene, one junction end is altered; a read error may explain this. The sequencing input was blood. The receptor's source is a male donor in good health, without acne. The chain links TRBV25-1 to TRBJ2-7; D gene unclear. In DNA form, the CDR3 reads TGTGCCAACAGTGAATATAGTGGGTACGAGCAGTACTTC. Translating gives CANSEYSGYEQYF.